The clone carrying this TCR beta chain has just one count. In the study's own analysis: Estimation of nucleated cell counts was performed using reference gene primer amplification. Some clones are missing from TCRdb's copy, which holds only in-frame ones; the method was immunoSEQ multiplex PCR. V, J and clone size were drawn from that table, and D and trimming were deduced from the DNA. The sample consists of approximately 150,000 clones, roughly 87% of them appearing once. This sample is drawn from a study of blood T cell repertoires in COVID-19. Study information: The United States, Italy and Spain were the sources of the acute and convalescent COVID-19 samples. From T cells, B-cell-depleted T cells, or PBMCs came the material, which was cDNA or gDNA.

The CDR3 is 13 amino acids. Germline CDR1 SQVTM, CDR2 ANQGSEA. Trimming took 6 bases from V and 0 from J; bases not matched to a gene: 3. The sample taken for sequencing was peripheral blood. The rearrangement uses TRBV29-1 and TRBJ1-2; 8 bases align to TRBD1. The TCR sequence derives from a woman aged 45-59 years with acute or convalescent COVID-19. CDR3 coding DNA: TGCAGCGTATCGGGACAGGCTAACTATGGCTACACCTTC. This translates into CSVSGQANYGYTF. The full variable domain, its missing parts supplied by reference TRBV29-1 and TRBJ1-2, is SAVISQKPSRDICQRGTSLTIQCQVDSQVTMMFWYRQQPGQSLTLIATANQGSEATYESGFVIDKFPISRPNLTFSTLTVSNMSPEDSSIYLCSVSGQANYGYTFGSGTRLTVV.